The 14 T cell receptor beta chains below all came from one sample that was sequenced in a study of blood T cells in healthy people across ages. A second PCR, run for about 6 to 11 cycles, used a sample-barcoded 5' primer plus a J-beta primer mix. TCRdb re-analysed the 5' RACE reads in MiXCR, keeping a single row per CDR3 protein. The data contain some 760,000 distinct CDR3 sequences, 20% to 25% of them singletons. These same records also appear under a second study, on T cells of mothers and their children.

The sequencing input was blood. The receptors here all came from a boy aged 10-17 years in good health.

V is TRBV20-1 and J is TRBJ2-3; 8 positions agree with TRBD1. The trim removed 3 bases at V and 11 bases at J, leaving 19 bases unmatched. The germline gives CDR1 DFQATT, CDR2 SNEGSKA (reference sequence). This CDR3 has 16 residues. The CDR3 is CSASIQGAPLPMGQYF. The CDR3 DNA reads as TGCAGTGCTAGCATTCAGGGGGCCCCACTTCCTATGGGGCAGTATTTT.

The gene calls are TRBV20-1 and TRBJ1-5; D is unresolved. The V gene lost 2 bases and the J gene lost 2 bases, with 13 bases spanning the gap. CDR1 and CDR2 (germline): DFQATT, SNEGSKA (reference sequence). The CDR3 runs 15 residues. Written as DNA, the CDR3 is TGCAGTGCTAGACCAAAGGGAGAGGGCAATCAGCCCCAGCATTTT. Amino acid sequence: CSARPKGEGNQPQHF.

The chain combines TRBV3-1 with TRBJ2-2; D remains unclear. The CDR3 spans 12 residues. Germline CDR1 is LGHDT and CDR2 is YNNKEL (reference sequence). V was trimmed by 4 bases and J by 6 bases, leaving 6 bases between them. CDR3 in amino acids: CASSRPSGELFF. CDR3 DNA sequence: TGTGCCAGCAGCCGACCTTCCGGGGAGCTGTTTTTT.

The chain employs TRBV7-2 and TRBJ2-3, with 7 positions matching TRBD1. The CDR3 runs to 14 residues. Germline CDR1 reads SGHTA; CDR2 reads FQGNSA. Unmatched junction bases numbered 3, after V lost 5 bases and J lost 1 base. This chain's CDR3 is CASSKGQRTDTQYF. DNA for the CDR3: TGTGCCAGCAGCAAGGGACAGCGCACAGATACGCAGTATTTT.

The chain couples TRBV13 to TRBJ2-5; the D gene is possibly TRBD1 (5 bases). Gene TRBJ2-1 matches the end of the DNA better, so the J call may be wrong. This CDR3 spans 13 amino acids. Germline loops: CDR1 PRHDT, CDR2 FYEKMQ (reference sequence). In nucleotides, the CDR3 is TGTGCCAGCAGCCCAACAGGATACAATGAGCAGTTCTTC. Translated: CASSPTGYNEQFF.

In this sample, this clonotype turned up a few times. This chain links TRBV7-9 with TRBJ1-2; D not certain. V was pared by 4 bases and J by 8 bases, with 11 bases between. Germline CDR1 is SEHNR and CDR2 is FQNEAQ (reference sequence). CDR3 size: 12 residues. The chain's CDR3 is CASSSPSFGYTF. CDR3 DNA sequence: TGTGCCAGCAGCTCGCCCAGCTTCGGCTACACCTTC.

This clonotype came up a few times. J is TRBJ2-1 and V is TRBV15; 7 bases map to TRBD2. The closer fit of TRBJ2-5 to the DNA end suggests the J call may be wrong. Germline CDR1 LNHNV, CDR2 YYDKDF (reference sequence). The CDR3 covers 16 residues. The DNA of the CDR3 is TGTGCCACCAGCAGAGATCGATCTAGCGGACAAGAGACCCAGTACTTC. Its protein is CATSRDRSSGQETQYF.

V is TRBV29-1 and J is TRBJ2-1; TRBD2 aligns across 8 bases. Per the germline V gene, CDR1 is SQVTM and CDR2 is ANQGSEA. The CDR3 is made up of 12 amino acids. V lost 6 bases and J lost 9; bases outside the gene matches: 7. CDR3 protein: CSVHRLATEQFF. CDR3 bases: TGCAGCGTGCACCGACTAGCGACTGAGCAGTTCTTC.

V is TRBV7-3 and J is TRBJ2-5; weak D call: TRBD1 (5 bases). Matching the DNA end better, TRBJ2-1 makes the J call doubtful. The CDR3 totals 14 residues. Germline-derived CDR1 and CDR2 are SGHTA and FQGTGA. The CDR3 is CASSGRGPPNEQFF. The DNA of the CDR3 is TGTGCCAGCAGCGGAAGGGGTCCTCCCAATGAGCAGTTCTTC.

This clonotype occurred once. The chain links TRBV7-8 to TRBJ2-1; D is unresolved. V was clipped by 1 base and J by 4 bases, with 8 bases between them. CDR1 and CDR2 (germline): SGHVS, FQNEAQ. The CDR3 length is 14 residues. Here the CDR3 DNA reads TGTGCCAGCAGCTTAGATGTTTTTTACAATGAGCAGTTCTTC. Translated: CASSLDVFYNEQFF.

This chain connects TRBV5-5 to TRBJ2-5; D remains ambiguous. Germline values: CDR1 SGHKS, CDR2 YYEKEE (reference sequence). The V end lost 0 bases, the J end lost 7 bases, and 13 bases lay between the germline ends. The CDR3 extends over 14 amino acids. CDR3 amino acids: CASSLEPGVGTQYF. CDR3 bases: TGTGCCAGCAGCTTGGAACCGGGCGTGGGGACCCAGTACTTC.

This clonotype occurred once. The chain combines TRBV7-9 with TRBJ2-1, with 7 bases aligning to TRBD2. The J call is uncertain, as TRBJ2-5 better fits the DNA end. The CDR3 contains 15 residues. Germline-derived CDR1 and CDR2 are SEHNR and FQNEAQ (reference sequence). The CDR3 sequence is CASSLPITSEETQYF. The DNA of the CDR3 is TGTGCCAGCAGCCTCCCTATCACTAGCGAGGAGACCCAGTACTTC.

This clonotype was counted only a few times. The rearrangement links TRBV20-1 to TRBJ2-1, with D unclear. Germline V gene lookup returns CDR1 DFQATT and CDR2 SNEGSKA (reference sequence). CDR3 length: 16 residues. The ends were cut back, 2 bases at V and 0 bases at J, with 14 bases in the middle. This CDR3 is CSARFHSPSSYNEQFF. The CDR3 DNA follows: TGCAGTGCTAGATTCCACAGCCCCAGCTCCTACAATGAGCAGTTCTTC.

Comment on this clonotype: No DNA is shown, since the ends of the CDR3 on it are uncertain; the CDR3 is the one TCRdb lists. The rearrangement uses TRBV12-3 or TRBV12-4 and TRBJ1-5; the table's D call, TRBD1, has no DNA check behind it. The CDR3 is 13 amino acids long, termini counted. CDR3 sequence reads: CASSLERDQPQHF.